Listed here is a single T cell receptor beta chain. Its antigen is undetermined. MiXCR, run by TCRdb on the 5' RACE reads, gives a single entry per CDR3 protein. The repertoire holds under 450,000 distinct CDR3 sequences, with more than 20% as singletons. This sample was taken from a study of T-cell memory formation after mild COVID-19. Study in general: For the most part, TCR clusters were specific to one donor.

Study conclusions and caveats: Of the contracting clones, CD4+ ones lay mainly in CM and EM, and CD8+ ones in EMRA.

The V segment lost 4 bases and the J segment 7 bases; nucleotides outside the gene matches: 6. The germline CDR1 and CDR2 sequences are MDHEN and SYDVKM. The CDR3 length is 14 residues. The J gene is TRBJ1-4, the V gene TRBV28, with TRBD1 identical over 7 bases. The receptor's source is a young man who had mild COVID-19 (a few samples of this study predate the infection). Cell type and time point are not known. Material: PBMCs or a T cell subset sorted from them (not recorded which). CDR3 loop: CASSSGQEGEKLFF. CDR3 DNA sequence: TGTGCCAGCAGTTCCGGACAGGAAGGTGAAAAACTGTTTTTT.